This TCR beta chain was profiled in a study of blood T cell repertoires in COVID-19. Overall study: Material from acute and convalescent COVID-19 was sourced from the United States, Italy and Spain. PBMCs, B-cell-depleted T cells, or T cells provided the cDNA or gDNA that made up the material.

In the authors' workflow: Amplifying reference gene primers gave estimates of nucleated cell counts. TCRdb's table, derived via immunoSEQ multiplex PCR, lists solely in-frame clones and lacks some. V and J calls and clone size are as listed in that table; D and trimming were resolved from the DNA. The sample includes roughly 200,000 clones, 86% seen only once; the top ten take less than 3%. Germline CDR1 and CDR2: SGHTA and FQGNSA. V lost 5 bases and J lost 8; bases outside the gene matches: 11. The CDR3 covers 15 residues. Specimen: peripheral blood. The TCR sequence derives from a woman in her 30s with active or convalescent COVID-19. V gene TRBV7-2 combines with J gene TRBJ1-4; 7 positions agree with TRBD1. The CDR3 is CASSPRTGLSEKLFF. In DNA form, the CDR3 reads TGTGCCAGCAGCCCACGGACAGGCCTAAGCGAAAAACTGTTTTTT.